This passage covers 10 T cell receptor beta chains from one sample sequenced in a study of cytotoxic CD8 clonotypes in ibrutinib-treated CLL. The method was immunoSEQ multiplex PCR; TCRdb's version includes in-frame clones alone and lacks a portion of them. The data show some 300,000 clones, about 80% seen once. The material was PBMCs, obtained before ibrutinib treatment. The receptors come from a human donor with chronic lymphocytic leukemia.

The chain employs TRBV6-5 and TRBJ1-2; no clear D gene. Trimming pared 5 bases from V and 5 bases from J, leaving 9 bases between. Germline CDR1 MNHEY, CDR2 SVGAGI. The CDR3 totals 12 residues. CDR3 in DNA: TGTGCCAGCAGTGCTATTTGGTATGGCTACACCTTC. This gives the protein CASSAIWYGYTF.

This chain connects TRBV7-6 to TRBJ2-2, with D perhaps matching TRBD1 (6 bases). The germline V and J ends were trimmed by 3 bases and 0 bases, with 8 bases remaining between them. Germline V gene sequence: CDR1 SGHVS, CDR2 FNYEAQ. The CDR3 has 15 residues. The CDR3 loop reads CASSLGHSNTGELFF. Here the CDR3 DNA reads TGTGCCAGCAGCTTGGGACATTCGAACACCGGGGAGCTGTTTTTT.

This chain joins TRBV27 and TRBJ2-5; D is unclear. With 1 base removed from V and 3 bases from J, the gap between germline ends came to 18 bases. Germline CDR1 reads MNHEY; CDR2 reads SMNVEV (reference sequence). The CDR3 has 17 amino acids. The CDR3 loop reads CASSLYSIHPPEETQYF. DNA for the CDR3: TGTGCCAGCAGTTTATATAGTATCCACCCCCCCGAAGAGACCCAGTACTTC.

CDR3 nucleotide sequence: TGTGCCACCCGGGGGGTGTCAGGATGGGTTACTGAAGCTTTCTTT. It encodes CATRGVSGWVTEAFF. This chain links TRBV27 with TRBJ1-1, with a weak D call TRBD1 (5 bases). The CDR3 consists of 15 residues. V lost 10 bases to trimming and J lost 5 bases, with 23 bases between them. Germline values: CDR1 MNHEY, CDR2 SMNVEV (reference sequence).

The chain links TRBV7-6 to TRBJ2-7; the D is unclear. The CDR3 extends over 12 amino acids. Trimming removed 1 base from V and 6 bases from J, with 7 bases in between. Germline assignment: CDR1 SGHVS and CDR2 FNYEAQ. The CDR3 DNA reads as TGTGCCAGCAGCTTAGGTAAAGTCGAGCAGTACTTC. As protein: CASSLGKVEQYF.

This clone was detected only once. The V gene is TRBV11-2, the J gene TRBJ2-2; 9 bases line up with TRBD2. CDR1 SGHAT and CDR2 FQNNGV come from the germline V gene. CDR3 size: 19 residues. The trim removed 5 bases at V and 6 bases at J, leaving 19 bases unmatched. The CDR3 coding sequence is TGTGCCAGCAGCCCGACTAGCGGAAGACGAATTGGATTGCCCGGGGAGCTGTTTTTT. It translates to CASSPTSGRRIGLPGELFF. The whole variable domain, filled in from reference TRBV11-2 and TRBJ2-2, reads EAGVAQSPRYKIIEKRQSVAFWCNPISGHATLYWYQQILGQGPKLLIQFQNNGVVDDSQLPKDRFSAERLKGVDSTLKIQPAKLEDSAVYLCASSPTSGRRIGLPGELFFGEGSRLTVL.

This sequence joins TRBV11-2 and TRBJ1-2; D might be TRBD1 (5 bases). Trimming pared 4 bases from V and 5 bases from J, leaving 14 bases between. The CDR3 has 14 residues. Germline V gene data show CDR1 as SGHAT and CDR2 as FQNNGV. The CDR3 region has the DNA TGTGCCAGCAGCTCCCCCCAGGGTTGGTATGGCTACACCTTC. Protein: CASSSPQGWYGYTF.

This chain links TRBV19 with TRBJ2-1; the match to TRBD1 covers 7 bases. This CDR3 contains 15 residues. After removal of 6 bases from V and 0 bases from J, the junction contained 5 bases not matched to a gene. The germline CDR1 and CDR2 sequences are LNHDA and SQIVND (reference sequence). The CDR3 loop reads CASRRQGTSYNEQFF. The CDR3 DNA reads TGTGCCAGTAGAAGACAGGGAACCTCCTACAATGAGCAGTTCTTC.

Concerning this clone: The sample contains more than one DNA sequence encoding this CDR3. CDR3 in amino acids: CASSLSSYNEQFF. The CDR3 region has the DNA TGTGCCAGCAGCCTCAGCTCCTACAATGAGCAGTTCTTC. This chain joins TRBV7-7 and TRBJ2-1; no definite D call. V lost 5 bases and J lost 0, with 5 bases in between. Germline lookup yields CDR1 SSHAT and CDR2 FNYEAQ (reference sequence). This CDR3 region has 13 residues. Combining the CDR3 with reference TRBV7-7 and TRBJ2-1 gives the whole variable domain GAGVSQSPRYKVTKRGQDVTLRCDPISSHATLYWYQQALGQGPEFLTYFNYEAQPDKSGLPSDRFSAERPEGSISTLTIQRTEQRDSAMYRCASSLSSYNEQFFGPGTRLTVL.

J is TRBJ2-1 and V is TRBV5-4; 7 bases map to TRBD1. V lost 2 bases to trimming and J lost 1 base; unmatched junction nucleotides: 6. Looked up from germline, CDR1 is SGHNT and CDR2 is YYREEE (reference sequence). The CDR3 consists of 16 residues. CDR3 coding DNA: TGTGCCAGCAGCTTAAGGACAGGACGGTCCTACAATGAGCAGTTCTTC. Translating it yields CASSLRTGRSYNEQFF.